This TCR beta chain is from a study of early T cells in non-severe SARS-CoV-2 infection. Study in general: Sequencing of unsorted whole blood was done on bulk RNA, leaving chains unpaired.

The CDR3 loop spans 14 amino acids. Germline V gene data show CDR1 as MDHEN and CDR2 as SYDVKM. Trimming pared 3 bases from V and 2 bases from J, leaving 8 bases between. This clonotype was observed a few times. Unique molecular identifiers (one per individual cDNA molecule) were attached. MiXCR, applied by TCRdb to the 5' RACE reads, yields one record per CDR3 protein. The table lists tens of thousands of distinct CDR3 sequences, more than 12% of them singletons. Sequencing was performed on whole blood, taken at baseline. The receptor was derived from an adult who was a healthcare worker with PCR-confirmed SARS-CoV-2 infection or an uninfected control (not recorded which). The chain couples TRBV28 to TRBJ1-5; the D gene is possibly TRBD1 (5 bases). The CDR3 region has the DNA TGTGCCAGCAGTTTGTCGGGGGGCAATCAGCCCCAGCATTTT. Its translation: CASSLSGGNQPQHF.